What follows are 26 T cell receptor beta chains derived from one specimen sequenced in a study of CXCR3-negative and CXCR3-positive naive CD8 T cells. The method, 5' RACE with UMI labels, was used to prepare the TRB cDNA libraries. Following a re-call of the 5' RACE reads, TCRdb has one entry per CDR3 protein and lacks DNA. This sample's table reports roughly 100,000 distinct CDR3 sequences. Sequencing was done on a sample of naive CXCR3- CD8+ T cells from blood. The subset here: CD45RO-CCR7+CD27+CD95- naive CD8+ T cells lacking CXCR3 (TNR3-). The receptors come from a human donor in good health. Some clones in this sample may be carry-over from other donors' samples.

The chain joins TRBV19 to TRBJ2-4. CDR3 length: 13 amino acids. Germline V gene lookup returns CDR1 LNHDA and CDR2 SQIVND (reference sequence). This CDR3 reads CASTNSWTGIQYF.

J is TRBJ2-1 and V is TRBV14; the D call of TRBD2 rests on TCRdb alone, since no DNA is present to check it. The CDR3 loop spans 18 amino acids. Germline CDR1 SGHDN, CDR2 FVKESK. CDR3: CASSLTSGGVSSYNEQFF.

The chain links TRBV29-1 to TRBJ2-3; TCRdb picks TRBD1, but there is no DNA to check that call. Germline-derived CDR1 and CDR2 are SQVTM and ANQGSEA. This CDR3 spans 11 amino acids. CDR3 sequence: CSATQGGTQHF.

The chain is built from TRBV12-3 or TRBV12-4 and TRBJ2-1. The CDR3 loop spans 14 amino acids. The CDR3 loop is CASIFGLTPNEQFF.

V usage is TRBV7-9 and J usage is TRBJ1-1. The CDR3 contains 14 residues. Germline V lookup: CDR1 SEHNR, CDR2 FQNEAQ (reference sequence). CDR3 residues: CASSLVQPNTEAFF.

The chain has TRBV20-1 and TRBJ1-1; TCRdb's D call of TRBD1 is untestable without DNA. This CDR3 has 13 amino acids. The germline V gene has CDR1 DFQATT and CDR2 SNEGSKA (reference sequence). The CDR3 protein is CSARTDQDTEAFF.

The chain combines TRBV7-9 with TRBJ2-7; TCRdb outputs TRBD1, but without DNA this stays unchecked. CDR3 length equals 14 residues. Germline lookup yields CDR1 SEHNR and CDR2 FQNEAQ (reference sequence). This CDR3 reads CASWGGERAYEQYF.

The J gene is TRBJ2-7, the V gene TRBV21-1; lacking DNA, the TRBD1 call made by TCRdb goes unchecked. TRBV21-1 is reported as a pseudogene. The CDR3 has 16 residues. CDR3 amino acids: CASSVRGGARSYEQYF.

The gene calls are TRBV27 and TRBJ1-2; TCRdb's assignment of TRBD1 cannot be checked, as there is no DNA. CDR1 and CDR2 from the germline V gene are MNHEY and SMNVEV (reference sequence). The CDR3 totals 14 residues. CDR3 protein: CASSFVGEWNGYTF.

This chain joins TRBV2 and TRBJ2-7; the D call of TRBD2 rests on TCRdb alone, since no DNA is present to check it. This CDR3 contains 16 residues. Germline-derived CDR1 and CDR2 are SNHLY and FYNNEI. Here the CDR3 reads CASRLQLAGSRYEQYF.

This rearrangement joins TRBV12-3 or TRBV12-4 to TRBJ2-1; the D call from TCRdb, TRBD1, cannot be confirmed without DNA. The CDR3 is 12 residues long. This CDR3 reads CASLSLSLEKFF.

The gene calls are TRBV7-9 and TRBJ1-2. Germline V gene data show CDR1 as SEHNR and CDR2 as FQNEAQ (reference sequence). There are 15 residues in the CDR3. The CDR3 spells CASSLAPDGRYGYTF.

The chain joins TRBV7-9 to TRBJ1-6; as DNA is missing, the TRBD1 call by TCRdb cannot be tested. The germline V gene encodes CDR1 SEHNR and CDR2 FQNEAQ (reference sequence). This CDR3 is 18 amino acids long. CDR3 residues: CASSNGQEISSYNSPLHF.

The chain carries TRBV12-3 or TRBV12-4 and TRBJ2-7; the D call of TRBD1 rests on TCRdb alone, since no DNA is present to check it. The CDR3 covers 14 residues. CDR3 region: CASSTLDRVDEHYF.

V usage is TRBV29-1 and J usage is TRBJ2-2. The CDR3 contains 13 residues. The germline V gene encodes CDR1 SQVTM and CDR2 ANQGSEA. This chain's CDR3 is CSAAGATNGELFF.

The rearrangement uses TRBV6-6 and TRBJ2-1; TCRdb indicates TRBD2, and absent DNA this call remains unverified. CDR1 and CDR2 from the germline V gene are MNHNY and SVGAGI (reference sequence). The CDR3 totals 17 residues. The CDR3: CASSYPTGTRSYNEQFF.

V and J are TRBV7-9 and TRBJ1-2. Germline CDR1 reads SEHNR; CDR2 reads FQNEAQ (reference sequence). The CDR3 has 12 residues. This chain's CDR3 is CASSPTGSGYTF.

The chain has TRBV2 and TRBJ2-1; the D gene TCRdb calls, TRBD1, cannot be checked with no DNA. Germline-derived CDR1 and CDR2 are SNHLY and FYNNEI. The CDR3 consists of 14 residues. CDR3 residues: CASSELTDPKEQFF.

The chain is built from TRBV28 and TRBJ1-2; TCRdb's D gene call, TRBD1, goes unchecked for lack of DNA. Germline values: CDR1 MDHEN, CDR2 SYDVKM. There are 14 residues in the CDR3. CDR3: CASSFPGQGNGYTF.

This CDR3 reads CASSLGISSGYTF. This chain joins TRBV7-2 and TRBJ1-2. Germline V gives CDR1 SGHTA, CDR2 FQGNSA. CDR3 length: 13 residues. Filled out from reference TRBV7-2 and TRBJ1-2, the complete variable domain reads GAGVSQSPSNKVTEKGKDVELRCDPISGHTALYWYRQSLGQGLEFLIYFQGNSAPDKSGLPSDRFSAERTGGSVSTLTIQRTQQEDSAVYLCASSLGISSGYTFGSGTRLTVV.

This rearrangement joins TRBV12-3 or TRBV12-4 to TRBJ1-2; TCRdb lists TRBD1, though no DNA is available to test this call. The CDR3 spans 16 residues. The CDR3 reads CASSLASGTGVYGYTF.

The chain has TRBV7-8 and TRBJ2-7; the TCRdb call, TRBD1, lacks DNA for checking. The CDR3 totals 14 residues. Germline V lookup: CDR1 SGHVS, CDR2 FQNEAQ. CDR3 loop: CASSSQTDSYEQYF. Filled out from reference TRBV7-8 and TRBJ2-7, the complete variable domain reads GAGVSQSPRYKVAKRGQDVALRCDPISGHVSLFWYQQALGQGPEFLTYFQNEAQLDKSGLPSDRFFAERPEGSVSTLKIQRTQQEDSAVYLCASSSQTDSYEQYFGPGTRLTVT.

The chain has TRBV4-3 and TRBJ2-1; TCRdb calls TRBD1, which cannot be checked without DNA. The CDR3 covers 17 residues. CDR1 LGHNA and CDR2 YSLEER come from the germline V gene. CDR3: CASSQEGVASPYNEQFF.

The V call is TRBV11-2, the J call TRBJ2-7; as DNA is missing, the TRBD1 call by TCRdb cannot be tested. CDR1 is SGHAT and CDR2 is FQNNGV in the germline V gene. This CDR3 has 17 amino acids. CDR3 amino acids: CASSPTHGTGSVNEQYF.

This chain's CDR3 is CASSLGSNYGYTF. The chain is built from TRBV27 and TRBJ1-2. Germline V gene sequence: CDR1 MNHEY, CDR2 SMNVEV (reference sequence). CDR3 length: 13 amino acids.

The chain carries TRBV27 and TRBJ1-4. Germline lookup yields CDR1 MNHEY and CDR2 SMNVEV (reference sequence). The CDR3 consists of 14 residues. The CDR3 spells CASSFAGGDEKLFF.